This T cell receptor (beta chain) emerged from a study of CD8 T cells in Susac syndrome (dated by TCRdb to about 2019). As for the study more broadly: Whether CD8+ T cell activation and differentiation in Susac syndrome was antigen driven was tested using repertoire sequencing. What the research found in general, with its limitations: The number of individuals in the TCR sequencing and HLA analysis was recognized as being relatively small.

Including the terminal cysteine and phenylalanine, the CDR3 comprises 14 residues. This entry keeps only the CDR3 DNA: 42 bases, framed from base 1. Sequences LGHNT (CDR1) and FRNRAP (CDR2) are obtained from the germline V gene. The junction carries 15 bases between V and J, which are trimmed by 7 bases and 2 bases respectively. RNA was extracted using the RNeasy kit, and about 0.45 to 1 ug of the RNA was reverse transcribed with random hexamers. The immunoSEQ multiplex PCR assay, covering 54 Vbeta and 13 Jbeta segments, was used to amplify TCR beta CDR3 regions. PCR amplification bias was corrected by using a synthetic template baseline for primer optimization and computational correction. In the source study's methods: Reads were annotated to V, D and J genes per IMGT and analyzed with immunoSEQ Analyzer, keeping only productive sequences. Clonality was calculated as one minus the Shannon entropy normalized by log2 of the number of productive unique sequences. Public and private clones were assessed among the 100 most prevalent clones of each patient and control. Clones were defined as Susac-specific when absent from the healthy and MS cohorts, from fewer than 1,300 published viral clones and from other ImmuneACCESS disease sequences. TCRdb reworked the public reads: Q25 trimming with fastp, MiXCR clone assembly, productive beta chains retained. CDR3 protein duplicates are merged, each entry listing the most common genes and DNA. Clone size and V and J calls follow TCRdb, not the original study. The sample profile shows 150,000 to 200,000 distinct CDR3 sequences; 90% to 97% of them were found once. The ten top clones hold 0.093% of the sample.

A remark on this clonotype: It lacks a known antigen. Qualities for individual bases were not recorded, and no much larger clone is one base off.

High-throughput TCR beta sequencing profiled peripheral blood CD8+ and CD4+ T cells from healthy donors, Susac syndrome patients and multiple sclerosis patients. The multiple sclerosis controls were treatment-naive patients whose relapsing-remitting disease, either stable or active, fulfilled the revised McDonald criteria. Bulk CD8+ and CD4+ T cells were purified by magnetic negative isolation, while CD8+ TEMRA cells were enriched using FACS. Blood was collected in EDTA tubes and processed within 24 hours, with PBMCs isolated through density gradient centrifugation. PBMCs intended for TCR sequencing were cryopreserved in liquid nitrogen and were subsequently thawed in a 37 degrees C water bath. A purity of at least 90% was achieved for sorted or isolated CD4+, CD8+ and CD8+ TEMRA cells.

The V and J genes are TRBV12-5 and TRBJ2-7, and possibly TRBD1, on 6 matching bases. The clonotype originates from a human donor with multiple sclerosis. What was sequenced was CD4+ T cells from PBMCs. The CDR3 reads CASAQDRGAYEQYF. The nucleotides are TGTGCTAGTGCCCAGGACAGAGGGGCCTACGAGCAGTACTTC. The full variable domain, completed from the reference TRBV12-5 and TRBJ2-7 proteins outside the CDR3, reads DARVTQTPRHKVTEMGQEVTMRCQPILGHNTVFWYRQTMMQGLELLAYFRNRAPLDDSGMPKDRFSAEMPDATLATLKIQPSEPRDSAVYFCASAQDRGAYEQYFGPGTRLTVT.